Listed here are 10 T cell receptor beta chains from one sample, sequenced in a study of blood T cell repertoires in COVID-19. Here immunoSEQ multiplex PCR was the method, and the copy in TCRdb shows in-frame clones only, minus some. This table holds 230,000 or so clones, around 90% found once. Sequenced: PBMCs or T cells enriched from blood (not recorded which). The receptors come from a woman aged 50 to 60 with acute COVID-19.

The rearrangement links TRBV5-1 to TRBJ2-7; 14 positions match TRBD2. CDR3 size: 19 residues. In germline, CDR1 is SGHRS, CDR2 YFSETQ. The J segment lost 2 bases and the V segment lost 4 bases, leaving 14 bases of the junction unmatched. The chain's CDR3 is CASSQRGLAGVRGPYEQYF. CDR3 sequence (DNA): TGCGCCAGCAGCCAGAGGGGACTAGCGGGAGTTAGAGGGCCCTACGAGCAGTACTTC.

The CDR3 sequence is CASSLGGTREKLFF. The CDR3 DNA follows: TGTGCCAGCAGCTTAGGAGGGACTAGAGAAAAACTGTTTTTT. This chain joins TRBV7-2 and TRBJ1-4, with a tentative D call TRBD1 (5 bases). V gave up 1 base and J gave up 8 bases, with 11 bases separating them. Germline-derived CDR1 and CDR2 are SGHTA and FQGNSA. This CDR3 spans 14 amino acids.

This clone was seen a few times. This chain links TRBV6-5 with TRBJ2-1, with D possibly TRBD1 on 5 matching bases. Deletions cut 2 bases from V and 11 bases from J, with 19 bases between. From germline, CDR1 is MNHEY and CDR2 SVGAGI. The CDR3 covers 15 residues. The CDR3 DNA reads as TGTGCCAGCAGTTACGGTGGGGCCCTGGAGCAGAAGCAGTTCTTC. Its protein is CASSYGGALEQKQFF.

The genes are TRBV18 and TRBJ2-7; D is perhaps TRBD2 (6 bases). CDR3 length: 12 amino acids. With 4 bases removed from V and 5 bases from J, the gap between germline ends came to 9 bases. Germline V lookup: CDR1 KGHSH, CDR2 LQKENI. CDR3 sequence reads: CASSRGEDEQYF. CDR3 coding DNA: TGTGCCAGCTCACGGGGGGAAGACGAGCAGTACTTC. The whole variable domain, filled in from reference TRBV18 and TRBJ2-7, reads NAGVMQNPRHLVRRRGQEARLRCSPMKGHSHVYWYRQLPEEGLKFMVYLQKENIIDESGMPKERFSAEFPKEGPSILRIQQVVRGDSAAYFCASSRGEDEQYFGPGTRLTVT.

This clone was detected only a few times. The rearrangement uses TRBV2 and TRBJ1-5; 7 bases agree with TRBD1. Trimming removed 3 bases from V and 5 bases from J; junction bases left unmatched: 7. The CDR3 length is 15 residues. Germline CDR1 is SNHLY and CDR2 is FYNNEI. This CDR3 reads CASSEGQGDYQPQHF. CDR3 bases: TGTGCCAGCAGTGAGGGGCAGGGGGACTATCAGCCCCAGCATTTT.

This clone was recorded once. The V and J genes are TRBV28 and TRBJ2-2; maybe TRBD1 (6 bases). V was pared by 6 bases and J by 0 bases, with 11 bases between. Germline values: CDR1 MDHEN, CDR2 SYDVKM. CDR3 size: 15 residues. The CDR3: CASRIGQSNTGELFF. Written as DNA, the CDR3 is TGTGCCAGCAGAATTGGACAGTCGAACACCGGGGAGCTGTTTTTT.

V gene TRBV3-1 (or the pseudogene TRBV3-2) combines with J gene TRBJ1-1; the D gene is possibly TRBD1 (6 bases). Germline V gene data show CDR1 as LGHDT and CDR2 as YNNKEL (reference sequence). The CDR3 consists of 15 residues. V shed 1 base and J shed 4 bases, with 13 bases lying between them. The CDR3 DNA reads as TGTGCCAGCAGCCAAGTCGGGGGGGCTCGCACTGAAGCTTTCTTT. Amino acids: CASSQVGGARTEAFF.

V gene TRBV7-9 combines with J gene TRBJ1-1; no clear D gene. Per germline, CDR1 SEHNR and CDR2 FQNEAQ (reference sequence). V dropped 1 base and J dropped 14 bases, with 11 bases sitting between them. The CDR3 loop spans 11 amino acids. CDR3 protein: CASSLVPRSFF. The CDR3 DNA sequence: TGTGCCAGCAGCTTAGTTCCCAGATCCTTCTTT.

The rearrangement joins TRBV5-1 to TRBJ2-7; 13 bases match TRBD2. Germline values: CDR1 SGHRS, CDR2 YFSETQ. J was trimmed by 2 bases and V by 4 bases; bases with no gene match: 6. The length of the CDR3 is 16 residues. In DNA, the CDR3 is TGCGCCAGCAGCCCGCCGGGACTAGCGGGAACCTACGAGCAGTACTTC. Its translation: CASSPPGLAGTYEQYF.

The rearrangement joins TRBV21-1 to TRBJ2-5; TRBD2 was called by the table and not checked on the DNA. TRBV21-1 is given as a pseudogene. This CDR3 region has 20 residues. The CDR3 protein is CASSKAPPIRGAKGQETQYF. The CDR3 region has the DNA TGTGCCAGCAGCAAAGCCCCCCCCATACGCGGGGCCAAGGGACAAGAGACCCAGTACTTC.